These 22 T cell receptor beta chains were all obtained from the same sample, sequenced in a study of control samples from healthy donors and cancer patients. Method: immunoSEQ multiplex PCR; TCRdb's copy keeps in-frame clones and lacks some. This table has 120,000 or so clones, approximately 91% appearing once. The sample taken for sequencing was blood. The receptors here all came from a woman under 30 in good health.

Details on this clone: This CDR3 is also generated by other DNA sequences in the sample. The V and J genes are TRBV28 and TRBJ2-5; D not resolved. The CDR3 runs 11 residues. Germline V gene sequence: CDR1 MDHEN, CDR2 SYDVKM. V shed 3 bases and J shed 4 bases, with 3 bases lying between them. CDR3: CASSFGETQYF. The CDR3 DNA reads TGTGCCAGCAGTTTCGGAGAGACCCAGTACTTC.

V and J are TRBV25-1 and TRBJ1-2; D is uncertain. CDR3 size: 15 residues. V lost 6 bases and J lost 4, with 18 bases in between. CDR1 MGHDK and CDR2 SYGVNS come from the germline V gene. As DNA, the CDR3 is TGTGCCAGCAGAGCTACTGGGGTAGGGATCTATGGCTACACCTTC. It encodes CASRATGVGIYGYTF.

The J gene is TRBJ2-5, the V gene TRBV19, with 7 bases fitting TRBD1. This CDR3 contains 15 residues. CDR1 is LNHDA, CDR2 SQIVND, per germline (reference sequence). After removal of 5 bases from V and 2 bases from J, the junction contained 8 bases not matched to a gene. In nucleotides, the CDR3 is TGTGCCAGTAGTTCCCCCGGGACAGCTCAAGAGACCCAGTACTTC. It codes for CASSSPGTAQETQYF.

The chain joins TRBV3-1 (or the pseudogene TRBV3-2) to TRBJ2-7; D not certain. This CDR3 is 12 amino acids long. The germline CDR1 and CDR2 sequences are LGHDT and YNNKEL (reference sequence). Trimming stripped 0 bases from V and 6 bases from J, with 6 bases between. CDR3 DNA: TGTGCCAGCAGCCAAGATCTGGTCGAGCAGTACTTC. Encoded protein: CASSQDLVEQYF.

The CDR3 DNA sequence: TGTGCCAGCAGCTTGGGAGGGGGCAAGACAGATACGCAGTATTTT. Its protein is CASSLGGGKTDTQYF. The chain joins TRBV5-4 to TRBJ2-3; 7 nucleotides match TRBD1. The V gene end was trimmed by 0 bases and the J gene end by 3 bases; junction bases not matched to a gene: 4. The CDR3 is 15 residues long. CDR1 is SGHNT and CDR2 is YYREEE in the germline V gene (reference sequence).

This chain uses TRBV7-9 with TRBJ2-1, with D tentatively TRBD1 (6 bases). Trimming removed 2 bases from V and 4 bases from J, with 15 bases in between. This CDR3 has 16 residues. Germline V lookup: CDR1 SEHNR, CDR2 FQNEAQ (reference sequence). The CDR3 region is CASSLHRRGTYNEQFF. The CDR3 DNA sequence: TGTGCCAGCAGCTTACACCGCAGGGGCACTTACAATGAGCAGTTCTTC.

This clone was seen just once. The chain joins TRBV30 to TRBJ2-3, with no clear D. Between the trimmed V and J ends, which lost 2 bases and 3 bases, there was a span of 6 bases. The length of the CDR3 is 12 residues. Germline V gives CDR1 GTSNPN, CDR2 SVGIG (reference sequence). The CDR3 bases are TGTGCCTGGAGTTTCGATACAGATACGCAGTATTTT. It codes for CAWSFDTDTQYF.

V gene TRBV6-5 combines with J gene TRBJ2-6, with D uncertain. The CDR3 has 14 amino acids. V lost 8 bases, J lost 0 bases, and 8 bases lay in between. The germline V gene has CDR1 MNHEY and CDR2 SVGAGI. CDR3 bases: TGTGCCAGCGGCAGGTTCTCTGGGGCCAACGTCCTGACTTTC. This gives the protein CASGRFSGANVLTF.

This clone showed up just once. This chain's CDR3 is CASSPQGQTYEQYF. The CDR3 DNA reads TGTGCCAGCAGCCCCCAGGGACAGACCTACGAGCAGTACTTC. This chain connects TRBV9 to TRBJ2-7, with TRBD1 matching 7 bases. V shed 4 bases and J 2 bases; nucleotides not matched to a gene: 6. Germline V gene data show CDR1 as SGDLS and CDR2 as YYNGEE. This CDR3 has 14 amino acids.

This chain joins TRBV27 and TRBJ1-5; D possibly corresponds to TRBD1 (5 bases). Trimming shortened V by 8 bases and J by 6 bases, and 14 bases separated the two germline ends. CDR3 length equals 13 residues. Germline lookup yields CDR1 MNHEY and CDR2 SMNVEV (reference sequence). The CDR3 DNA reads TGTGCCAGCCAAGGGGACTCGGGTCAGCCCCAGCATTTT. Amino acid sequence: CASQGDSGQPQHF.

J is TRBJ2-1 and V is TRBV23-1; 15 bases are shared with TRBD2. TRBV23-1 is an open reading frame whose function is uncertain. CDR3 length: 23 amino acids. Trimming took 2 bases from V and 7 from J; bases not matched to a gene: 24. CDR3 sequence (DNA): TGCGCCAGCAGTCAAACCCACAGGACTAGCGGGAGGGCGAGTCGGGATGACAATAATGAGCAGTTCTTC. Its translation is CASSQTHRTSGRASRDDNNEQFF.

This clone was detected only once. This rearrangement joins TRBV28 to TRBJ2-7, with D perhaps TRBD1 or TRBD2 (5 bases each). The CDR3 has 15 amino acids. Germline CDR1 and CDR2: MDHEN and SYDVKM. V was cut by 3 bases and J by 3 bases, with 15 bases left in between. CDR3 sequence reads: CASSLSGPGIYEQYF. CDR3 DNA sequence: TGTGCCAGCAGTTTGTCGGGGCCCGGGATCTACGAGCAGTACTTC. The whole variable domain, filled in from reference TRBV28 and TRBJ2-7, reads DVKVTQSSRYLVKRTGEKVFLECVQDMDHENMFWYRQDPGLGLRLIYFSYDVKMKEKGDIPEGYSVSREKKERFSLILESASTNQTSMYLCASSLSGPGIYEQYFGPGTRLTVT.

V gene TRBV28 combines with J gene TRBJ1-4, with D perhaps TRBD1 (6 bases). Germline V gives CDR1 MDHEN, CDR2 SYDVKM. The CDR3 is 15 residues long. Trimming pared 5 bases from V and 8 bases from J, leaving 18 bases between. CDR3 amino acids: CASSTRTTGLEKLFF. As DNA, the CDR3 is TGTGCCAGCAGTACGAGAACGACAGGACTCGAAAAACTGTTTTTT.

The J gene is TRBJ1-1, the V gene TRBV30, with a tentative D call TRBD1 (5 bases). Trimming removed 0 bases at V and 4 bases at J, with 6 bases between. CDR3 length: 12 residues. Germline CDR1 and CDR2: GTSNPN and SVGIG (reference sequence). In nucleotides, the CDR3 is TGTGCCTGGAGTGTAAGGGGCACTGAAGCTTTCTTT. Its protein product is CAWSVRGTEAFF.

The gene calls are TRBV7-8 and TRBJ2-3; no clear D gene. Trimming took 1 base from V and 3 from J, leaving 11 bases between them. The CDR3 runs to 15 residues. Germline loops: CDR1 SGHVS, CDR2 FQNEAQ. The CDR3 DNA is TGTGCCAGCAGCTTAGGGAGTGGTTGGACAGATACGCAGTATTTT. Translating gives CASSLGSGWTDTQYF.

This chain links TRBV28 with TRBJ2-5, with D maybe TRBD1 (7 bases). Germline values: CDR1 MDHEN, CDR2 SYDVKM. The ends were cut back, 7 bases at V and 2 bases at J, with 20 bases in the middle. CDR3 length: 16 residues. The CDR3 spells CASTPRGAGFQETQYF. The DNA for the CDR3 is TGTGCCAGCACCCCCAGGGGGGCAGGGTTTCAAGAGACCCAGTACTTC.

This chain uses TRBV7-3 with TRBJ2-3, with 7 bases matching TRBD1. The CDR3 spans 16 residues. V gave up 4 bases and J gave up 4 bases; unmatched junction bases: 11. Germline CDR1 and CDR2: SGHTA and FQGTGA. The chain's CDR3 is CASSSATGPVSDTQYF. Written as DNA, the CDR3 is TGTGCCAGCAGCTCCGCGACAGGGCCGGTCTCAGATACGCAGTATTTT.

Of note for this clone: Other DNA variants within this sample encode the same CDR3. The rearrangement uses TRBV6-5 and TRBJ1-2; 7 bases match TRBD1. Trimming took 6 bases from V and 2 from J; bases not matched to a gene: 3. CDR1 is MNHEY and CDR2 is SVGAGI in the germline V gene. The CDR3 spans 13 residues. Written as DNA, the CDR3 is TGTGCCAGCAGCCCACAGGGGAACTATGGCTACACCTTC. Translation: CASSPQGNYGYTF.

This clone was seen a single time. V gene TRBV5-1 combines with J gene TRBJ2-5, with D perhaps being TRBD1 or TRBD2 (6 bases each). V lost 4 bases and J 0 bases, leaving 13 bases between the germline ends. The CDR3 loop spans 15 amino acids. CDR1 is SGHRS, CDR2 YFSETQ, per germline. The CDR3: CASSKGGPYQETQYF. The CDR3, as DNA: TGCGCCAGCAGCAAGGGGGGCCCCTACCAAGAGACCCAGTACTTC.

The V gene is TRBV29-1, the J gene TRBJ1-1; D ambiguous. V was cut by 7 bases and J by 2 bases, with 11 bases left in between. In germline, CDR1 is SQVTM, CDR2 ANQGSEA. The CDR3 contains 12 residues. The CDR3 bases are TGCAGCGCCCGGACGGGCAACACTGAAGCTTTCTTT. Protein: CSARTGNTEAFF.

This chain uses TRBV6-1 with TRBJ2-7; D unresolved. V lost 3 bases to trimming and J lost 1 base, with 7 bases between them. The CDR3 sequence is 13 residues long. Germline CDR1 is MNHNS and CDR2 is SASEGT. In nucleotides, the CDR3 is TGTGCCAGCAGTGACGCGCTATCCTACGAGCAGTACTTC. It yields the protein CASSDALSYEQYF.

This chain links TRBV18 with TRBJ2-2, with 9 nucleotides matching TRBD1. The CDR3 is 17 amino acids. The J segment lost 6 bases and the V segment lost 4 bases, leaving 12 bases of the junction unmatched. Germline loops: CDR1 KGHSH, CDR2 LQKENI. CDR3 residues: CASSRKGQGSLAGELFF. The CDR3 DNA reads TGTGCCAGCTCACGAAAAGGACAGGGGTCCCTCGCCGGGGAGCTGTTTTTT.